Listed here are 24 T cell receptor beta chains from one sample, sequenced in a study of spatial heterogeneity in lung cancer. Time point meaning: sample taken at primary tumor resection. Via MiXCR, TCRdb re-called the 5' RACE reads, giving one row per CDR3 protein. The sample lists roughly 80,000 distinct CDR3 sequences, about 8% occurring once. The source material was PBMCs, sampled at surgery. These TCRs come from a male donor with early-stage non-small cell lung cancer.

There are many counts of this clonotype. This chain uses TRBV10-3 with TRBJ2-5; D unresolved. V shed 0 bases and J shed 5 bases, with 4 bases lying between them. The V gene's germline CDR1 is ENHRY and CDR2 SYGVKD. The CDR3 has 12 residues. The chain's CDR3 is CAISESQETQYF. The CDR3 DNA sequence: TGTGCCATCAGTGAGTCTCAGGAGACCCAGTACTTC.

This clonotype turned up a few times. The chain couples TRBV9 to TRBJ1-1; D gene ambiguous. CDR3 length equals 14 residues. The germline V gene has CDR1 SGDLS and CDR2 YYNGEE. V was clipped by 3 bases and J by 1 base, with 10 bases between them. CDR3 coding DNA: TGTGCCAGCAGCGCAACCTACAGGAACACTGAAGCTTTCTTT. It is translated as CASSATYRNTEAFF.

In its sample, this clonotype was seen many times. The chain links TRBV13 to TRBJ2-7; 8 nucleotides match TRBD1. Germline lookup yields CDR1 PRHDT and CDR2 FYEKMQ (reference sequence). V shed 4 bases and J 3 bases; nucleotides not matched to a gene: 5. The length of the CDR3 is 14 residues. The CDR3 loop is CASSSGQVIYEQYF. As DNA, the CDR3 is TGTGCCAGCAGCTCGGGACAGGTGATCTACGAGCAGTACTTC.

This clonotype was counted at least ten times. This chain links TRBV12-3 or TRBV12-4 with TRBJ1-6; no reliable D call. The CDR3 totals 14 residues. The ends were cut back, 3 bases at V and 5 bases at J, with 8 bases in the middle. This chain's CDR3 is CASSLAENNSPLHF. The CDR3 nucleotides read TGTGCCAGCAGTTTGGCAGAAAATAATTCACCCCTCCACTTT.

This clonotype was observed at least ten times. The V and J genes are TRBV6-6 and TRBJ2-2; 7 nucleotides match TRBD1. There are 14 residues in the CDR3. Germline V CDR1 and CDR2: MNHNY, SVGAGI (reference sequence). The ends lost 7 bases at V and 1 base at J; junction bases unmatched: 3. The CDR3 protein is CASKGGWNTGELFF. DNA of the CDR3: TGTGCCAGCAAAGGGGGCTGGAACACCGGGGAGCTGTTTTTT.

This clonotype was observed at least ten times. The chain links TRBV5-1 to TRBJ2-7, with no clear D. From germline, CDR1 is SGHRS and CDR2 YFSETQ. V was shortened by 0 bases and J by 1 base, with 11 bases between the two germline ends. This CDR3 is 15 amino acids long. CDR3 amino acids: CASSLAGGISYEQYF. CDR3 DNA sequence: TGCGCCAGCAGCTTGGCGGGTGGGATTTCCTACGAGCAGTACTTC. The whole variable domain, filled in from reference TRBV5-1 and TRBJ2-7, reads KAGVTQTPRYLIKTRGQQVTLSCSPISGHRSVSWYQQTPGQGLQFLFEYFSETQRNKGNFPGRFSGRQFSNSRSEMNVSTLELGDSALYLCASSLAGGISYEQYFGPGTRLTVT.

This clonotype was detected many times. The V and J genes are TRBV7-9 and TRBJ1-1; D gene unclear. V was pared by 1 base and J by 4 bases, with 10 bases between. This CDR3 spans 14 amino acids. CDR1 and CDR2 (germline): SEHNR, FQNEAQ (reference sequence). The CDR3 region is CASSLGGQRTEAFF. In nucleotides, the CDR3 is TGTGCCAGCAGCTTAGGAGGTCAGCGCACTGAAGCTTTCTTT. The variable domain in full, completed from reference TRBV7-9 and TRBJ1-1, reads DTGVSQNPRHKITKRGQNVTFRCDPISEHNRLYWYRQTLGQGPEFLTYFQNEAQLEKSRLLSDRFSAERPKGSFSTLEIQRTEQGDSAMYLCASSLGGQRTEAFFGQGTRLTVV.

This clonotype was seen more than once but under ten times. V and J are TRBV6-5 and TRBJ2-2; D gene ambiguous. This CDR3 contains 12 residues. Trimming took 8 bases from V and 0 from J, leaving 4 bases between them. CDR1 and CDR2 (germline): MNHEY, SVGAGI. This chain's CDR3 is CASLANTGELFF. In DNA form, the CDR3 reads TGTGCCAGCTTAGCGAACACCGGGGAGCTGTTTTTT.

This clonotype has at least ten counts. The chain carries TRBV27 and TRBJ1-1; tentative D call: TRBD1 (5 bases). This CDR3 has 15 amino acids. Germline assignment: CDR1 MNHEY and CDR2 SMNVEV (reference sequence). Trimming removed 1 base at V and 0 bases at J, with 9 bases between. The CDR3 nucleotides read TGTGCCAGCAGTTTATATGGGGGGGTGAACACTGAAGCTTTCTTT. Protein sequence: CASSLYGGVNTEAFF.

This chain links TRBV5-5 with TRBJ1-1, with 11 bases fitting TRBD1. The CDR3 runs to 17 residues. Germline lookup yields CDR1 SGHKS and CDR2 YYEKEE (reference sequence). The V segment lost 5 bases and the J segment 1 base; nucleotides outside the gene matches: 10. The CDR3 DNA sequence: TGTGCCAGCAGTTTTTTCCCCGGGACAGGGGGGAACACTGAAGCTTTCTTT. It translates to CASSFFPGTGGNTEAFF.

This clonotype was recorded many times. DNA for the CDR3: TGTGCCAGCAGTGCAGGGGAAGAGACCCAGTACTTC. Its translation: CASSAGEETQYF. The rearrangement uses TRBV6-2 or TRBV6-3 and TRBJ2-5, with D perhaps matching TRBD1 (6 bases). Germline V gives CDR1 MNHEY, CDR2 SVGEGT. The CDR3 contains 12 residues. With 5 bases removed from V and 3 bases from J, the gap between germline ends came to 7 bases.

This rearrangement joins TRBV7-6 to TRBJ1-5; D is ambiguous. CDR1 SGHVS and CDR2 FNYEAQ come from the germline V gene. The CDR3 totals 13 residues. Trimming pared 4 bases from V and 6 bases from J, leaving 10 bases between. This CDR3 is CASSSSMGQPQHF. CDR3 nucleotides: TGTGCCAGCAGCTCGTCGATGGGTCAGCCCCAGCATTTT.

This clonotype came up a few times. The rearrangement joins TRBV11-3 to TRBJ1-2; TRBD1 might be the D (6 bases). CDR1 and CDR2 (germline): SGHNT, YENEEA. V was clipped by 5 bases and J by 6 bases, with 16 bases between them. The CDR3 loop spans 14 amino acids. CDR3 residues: CASSRRGGEDGYTF. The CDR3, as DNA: TGTGCCAGCAGCCGGAGGGGGGGCGAAGATGGCTACACCTTC.

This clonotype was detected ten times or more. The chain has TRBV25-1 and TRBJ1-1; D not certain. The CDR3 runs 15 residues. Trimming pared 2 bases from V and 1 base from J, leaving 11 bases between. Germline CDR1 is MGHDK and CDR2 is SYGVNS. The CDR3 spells CASSEMGSGNTEAFF. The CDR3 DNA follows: TGTGCCAGCAGTGAAATGGGGAGCGGGAACACTGAAGCTTTCTTT.

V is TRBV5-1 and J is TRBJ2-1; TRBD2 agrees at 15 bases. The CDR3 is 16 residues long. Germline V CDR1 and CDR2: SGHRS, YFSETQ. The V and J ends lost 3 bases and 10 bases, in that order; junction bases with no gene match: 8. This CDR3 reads CASSSFPGLAGGEQFF. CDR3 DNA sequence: TGCGCCAGCAGCTCCTTTCCGGGACTAGCGGGAGGCGAGCAGTTCTTC. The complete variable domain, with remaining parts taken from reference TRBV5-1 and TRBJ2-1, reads KAGVTQTPRYLIKTRGQQVTLSCSPISGHRSVSWYQQTPGQGLQFLFEYFSETQRNKGNFPGRFSGRQFSNSRSEMNVSTLELGDSALYLCASSSFPGLAGGEQFFGPGTRLTVL.

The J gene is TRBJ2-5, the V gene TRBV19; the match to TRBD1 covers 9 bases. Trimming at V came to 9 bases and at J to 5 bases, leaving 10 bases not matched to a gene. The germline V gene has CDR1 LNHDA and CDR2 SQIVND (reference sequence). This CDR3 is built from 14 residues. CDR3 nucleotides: TGTGCCAGCCAGGACAGGGGAGGGGGCGAGACCCAGTACTTC. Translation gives CASQDRGGGETQYF.

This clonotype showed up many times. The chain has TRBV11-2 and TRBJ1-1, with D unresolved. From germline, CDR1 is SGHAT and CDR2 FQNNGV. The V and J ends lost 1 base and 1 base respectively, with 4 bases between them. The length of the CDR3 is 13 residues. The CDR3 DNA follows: TGTGCCAGCAGCTTAGCCCAGAACACTGAAGCTTTCTTT. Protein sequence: CASSLAQNTEAFF.

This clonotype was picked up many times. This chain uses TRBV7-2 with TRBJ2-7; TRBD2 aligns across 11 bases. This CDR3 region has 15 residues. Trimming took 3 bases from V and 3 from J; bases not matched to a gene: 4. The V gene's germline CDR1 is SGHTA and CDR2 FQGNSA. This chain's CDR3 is CASSFRLAGSYEQYF. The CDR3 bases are TGTGCCAGCAGCTTCCGACTAGCGGGGAGCTACGAGCAGTACTTC.

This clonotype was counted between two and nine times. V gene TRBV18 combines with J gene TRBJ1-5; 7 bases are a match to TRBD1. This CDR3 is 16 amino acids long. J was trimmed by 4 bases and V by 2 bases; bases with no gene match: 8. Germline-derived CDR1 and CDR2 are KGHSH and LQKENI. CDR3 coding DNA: TGTGCCAGCTCACCAGCGACAGGGAGGGTAAATCAGCCCCAGCATTTT. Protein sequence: CASSPATGRVNQPQHF.

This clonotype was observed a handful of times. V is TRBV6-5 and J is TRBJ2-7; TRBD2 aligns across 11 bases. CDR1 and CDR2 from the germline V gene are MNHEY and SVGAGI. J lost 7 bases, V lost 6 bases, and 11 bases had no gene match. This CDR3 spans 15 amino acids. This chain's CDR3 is CASSLLTSGTGEQYF. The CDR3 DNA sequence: TGTGCCAGCAGCCTCTTGACTAGCGGGACGGGGGAGCAGTACTTC.

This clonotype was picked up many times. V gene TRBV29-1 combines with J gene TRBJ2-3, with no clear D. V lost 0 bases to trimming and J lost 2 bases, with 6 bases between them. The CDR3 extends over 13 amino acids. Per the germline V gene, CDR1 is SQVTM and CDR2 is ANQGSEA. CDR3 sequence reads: CSVEDPATDTQYF. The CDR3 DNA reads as TGCAGCGTTGAAGACCCAGCCACAGATACGCAGTATTTT.

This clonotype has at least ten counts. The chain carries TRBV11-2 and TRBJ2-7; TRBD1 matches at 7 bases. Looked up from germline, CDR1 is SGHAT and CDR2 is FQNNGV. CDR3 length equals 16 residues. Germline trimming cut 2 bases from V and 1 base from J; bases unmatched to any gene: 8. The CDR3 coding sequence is TGTGCCAGCAGCTTACTGACAGGGCGTACTTCCTACGAGCAGTACTTC. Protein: CASSLLTGRTSYEQYF. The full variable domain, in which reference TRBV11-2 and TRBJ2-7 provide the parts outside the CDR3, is EAGVAQSPRYKIIEKRQSVAFWCNPISGHATLYWYQQILGQGPKLLIQFQNNGVVDDSQLPKDRFSAERLKGVDSTLKIQPAKLEDSAVYLCASSLLTGRTSYEQYFGPGTRLTVT.

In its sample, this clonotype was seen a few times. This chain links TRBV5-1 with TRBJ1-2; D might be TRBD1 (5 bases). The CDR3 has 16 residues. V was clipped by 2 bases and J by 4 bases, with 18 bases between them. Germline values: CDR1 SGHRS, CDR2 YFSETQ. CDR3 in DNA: TGCGCCAGCAGCTTTACTGGGGGGACCGATATCTATGGCTACACCTTC. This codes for CASSFTGGTDIYGYTF. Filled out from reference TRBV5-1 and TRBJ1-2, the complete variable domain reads KAGVTQTPRYLIKTRGQQVTLSCSPISGHRSVSWYQQTPGQGLQFLFEYFSETQRNKGNFPGRFSGRQFSNSRSEMNVSTLELGDSALYLCASSFTGGTDIYGYTFGSGTRLTVV.

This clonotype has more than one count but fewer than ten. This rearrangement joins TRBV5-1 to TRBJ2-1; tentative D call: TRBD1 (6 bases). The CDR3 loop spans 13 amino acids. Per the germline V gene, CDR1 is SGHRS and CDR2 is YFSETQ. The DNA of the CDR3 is TGCGCAACTACCCTTGACAGGCACAATGAGCAGTTCTTC. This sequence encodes CATTLDRHNEQFF.